The 29 T cell receptor beta chains listed next were all sequenced from one sample in a study of OX40 agonist ivuxolimab in advanced cancers. Sequencing was performed with immunoSEQ multiplex PCR; in TCRdb, only in-frame clones are kept and a portion is missing. The table shows about 70,000 clones, with 75% to 90% occurring only once. Here the sequenced sample was CD4+ or CD8+ T cells sorted from blood, taken in a trial of the OX40 agonist ivuxolimab. These receptors came from an adult with an advanced solid tumor such as melanoma, head and neck, liver or kidney cancer.

The chain's CDR3 is CASRSDYLGNTIYF. The CDR3 bases are TGTGCCAGCAGATCGGACTATCTAGGAAACACCATATATTTT. This rearrangement joins TRBV2 to TRBJ1-3; D not resolved. CDR1 is SNHLY, CDR2 FYNNEI, per germline. V lost 6 bases, J lost 4 bases, and 13 bases lay in between. CDR3 length: 14 residues.

V usage is TRBV7-2 and J usage is TRBJ1-2, with 8 bases aligning to TRBD1. V lost 5 bases to trimming and J lost 8 bases; unmatched junction nucleotides: 7. The CDR3 loop spans 13 amino acids. The germline V gene encodes CDR1 SGHTA and CDR2 FQGNSA. DNA for the CDR3: TGTGCCAGCAGCCTGGGACAGGTCGGAGGCTACACCTTC. Translated: CASSLGQVGGYTF.

The chain has TRBV7-9 and TRBJ1-3, with TRBD1 matching 7 bases. This CDR3 spans 15 amino acids. V dropped 0 bases and J dropped 3; count of bases not matched to a gene: 2. The V gene's germline CDR1 is SEHNR and CDR2 FQNEAQ (reference sequence). The DNA of the CDR3 is TGTGCCAGCAGCTTAGCTGGGACAGATGGAAACACCATATATTTT. Translating gives CASSLAGTDGNTIYF. Looking up the rest from reference TRBV7-9 and TRBJ1-3 gives the full variable domain: DTGVSQNPRHKITKRGQNVTFRCDPISEHNRLYWYRQTLGQGPEFLTYFQNEAQLEKSRLLSDRFSAERPKGSFSTLEIQRTEQGDSAMYLCASSLAGTDGNTIYFGEGSWLTVV.

V is TRBV28 and J is TRBJ2-2; D ambiguous. The V gene lost 9 bases and the J gene lost 8 bases, with 16 bases spanning the gap. This CDR3 comprises 13 residues. Looked up from germline, CDR1 is MDHEN and CDR2 is SYDVKM. The CDR3 is CASQVTATGELFF. CDR3 bases: TGTGCCAGTCAAGTGACGGCAACAGGGGAGCTGTTTTTT.

The sample holds one count of this clone. The rearrangement uses TRBV6-1 and TRBJ1-2, with D possibly being TRBD1 (5 bases). There are 14 residues in the CDR3. Deletions cut 0 bases from V and 7 bases from J, with 12 bases between. Per the germline V gene, CDR1 is MNHNS and CDR2 is SASEGT. CDR3 in DNA: TGTGCCAGCAGTGAAGCCCGGGGTAGGGGTGGCTACACCTTC. This sequence encodes CASSEARGRGGYTF.

The genes are TRBV19 and TRBJ1-1; TRBD1 matches at 7 bases. V lost 5 bases, J lost 1 base, and 4 bases stayed unmatched. CDR3 length: 14 residues. From germline, CDR1 is LNHDA and CDR2 SQIVND (reference sequence). In DNA, the CDR3 is TGTGCCAGTAGTCTGGGACAGCAGAACACTGAAGCTTTCTTT. Its translation is CASSLGQQNTEAFF.

This chain connects TRBV4-3 to TRBJ1-2; TRBD1 agrees at 7 bases. The CDR3 sequence is 16 residues long. J gave up 4 bases and V 0 bases, and 8 bases lay outside the gene matches. Germline V gene data show CDR1 as LGHNA and CDR2 as YSLEER. The CDR3 protein is CASSQDQNRGGYGYTF. CDR3 nucleotides: TGCGCCAGCAGCCAAGACCAAAACAGGGGCGGCTATGGCTACACCTTC.

The chain links TRBV10-3 to TRBJ1-3, with unresolved D. V lost 10 bases to trimming and J lost 3 bases, with 10 bases between them. The CDR3 is 12 amino acids. Germline V gene data show CDR1 as ENHRY and CDR2 as SYGVKD. The CDR3 DNA reads TGTGCCACCTCCCCCAGTGGAAACACCATATATTTT. Its protein product is CATSPSGNTIYF.

The CDR3 sequence is CATSRLDRMNTEAFF. DNA of the CDR3: TGTGCCACCAGCAGATTGGACAGGATGAACACTGAAGCTTTCTTT. The chain carries TRBV15 and TRBJ1-1, with 7 bases identical to TRBD1. Germline V gives CDR1 LNHNV, CDR2 YYDKDF (reference sequence). CDR3 length: 15 amino acids. The J segment lost 0 bases and the V segment lost 2 bases, leaving 3 bases of the junction unmatched.

To note about this clone: A read error is the likely source, as a far larger clone sits one nucleotide away. The chain employs TRBV11-3 and TRBJ1-4; a weak D match, TRBD1 (5 bases). The CDR3 runs to 12 residues. CDR1 is SGHNT and CDR2 is YENEEA in the germline V gene. The CDR3 nucleotides are TGTGCCAGCAGCACCCAGGGCGCCCCCCCAAAATTT. This gives the protein CASSTQGAPPKF. Variable domain in full (rest from reference TRBV11-3 and TRBJ1-4): EAGVVQSPRYKIIEKKQPVAFWCNPISGHNTLYWYLQNLGQGPELLIRYENEEAVDDSQLPKDRFSAERLKGVDSTLKIQPAELGDSAVYLCASSTQGAPPKFGSGTQLSVL.

This sequence joins TRBV2 and TRBJ1-5; tentatively, D is TRBD1 (6 bases). CDR1 SNHLY and CDR2 FYNNEI come from the germline V gene. The CDR3 contains 14 residues. The germline V and J ends were trimmed by 10 bases and 5 bases, with 18 bases remaining between them. CDR3 coding DNA: TGTGCCACCGGGAAGGGGGGGAACTATCAGCCCCAGCATTTT. Amino acid sequence: CATGKGGNYQPQHF.

This clone has a handful of counts. This sequence joins TRBV10-1 and TRBJ1-6, with 7 bases lining up with TRBD1. The V gene end was trimmed by 9 bases and the J gene end by 11 bases; junction bases not matched to a gene: 7. CDR1 is WNHNN, CDR2 SYGVQD, per germline (reference sequence). CDR3 size: 12 residues. CDR3 amino acids: CASETGRTPLHF. CDR3 in DNA: TGCGCCAGTGAGACAGGGCGTACACCCCTCCACTTT.

The chain has TRBV28 and TRBJ1-1; no clear D. The CDR3 consists of 12 residues. Trimming cost V 7 bases and J 6 bases, with 12 bases left between them. The germline gives CDR1 MDHEN, CDR2 SYDVKM. The CDR3: CASTTRQPEAFF. The CDR3 nucleotides are TGTGCCAGCACCACCCGACAACCTGAAGCTTTCTTT.

This CDR3 is CASSGFLADEKLFF. The CDR3, as DNA: TGTGCCAGCAGTGGGTTCCTAGCGGACGAAAAACTGTTTTTT. This sequence joins TRBV2 and TRBJ1-4; D gene unclear. Trimming pared 4 bases from V and 8 bases from J, leaving 14 bases between. This CDR3 has 14 residues. The germline V gene has CDR1 SNHLY and CDR2 FYNNEI.

V gene TRBV15 combines with J gene TRBJ2-7, with 9 bases that match TRBD1. The CDR3 spans 15 residues. V was clipped by 3 bases and J by 3 bases; unmatched bases: 6. CDR1 and CDR2 (germline): LNHNV, YYDKDF (reference sequence). The CDR3 DNA is TGTGCCACCAGCAGGTACCCGGGACAGGGCTACGAGCAGTACTTC. Translation: CATSRYPGQGYEQYF.

The chain carries TRBV10-1 and TRBJ1-1; D perhaps matches TRBD1 (6 bases). Germline CDR1 reads WNHNN; CDR2 reads SYGVQD (reference sequence). V lost 6 bases to trimming and J lost 4 bases, with 27 bases between them. The CDR3 is 18 residues long. As DNA, the CDR3 is TGCGCCAGCAGAACCCGAGGACAGCCAAATTTGGGGGTCACTGAAGCTTTCTTT. Translating gives CASRTRGQPNLGVTEAFF.

This clone was detected once. V is TRBV9 and J is TRBJ1-2, with D hard to call. The CDR3 is 16 amino acids. Trimming stripped 0 bases from V and 3 bases from J, with 15 bases between. Germline assignment: CDR1 SGDLS and CDR2 YYNGEE. The CDR3 DNA reads as TGTGCCAGCAGCGTAGGGGCCGGAATGGGAGACTATGGCTACACCTTC. Its protein product is CASSVGAGMGDYGYTF.

V and J are TRBV6-1 and TRBJ2-3; 8 nucleotides agree with TRBD2. V lost 2 bases, J lost 1 base, and 5 bases stayed unmatched. This CDR3 contains 16 residues. In germline, CDR1 is MNHNS, CDR2 SASEGT. The CDR3 DNA reads TGTGCCAGCAGTGAATTAGGAGCGGGGGGCACAGATACGCAGTATTTT. This gives the protein CASSELGAGGTDTQYF.

For the CDR3, the DNA is TGTGCCAGTAGTTCGGGACAGGGGACAGATACGCAGTATTTT. Encoded protein: CASSSGQGTDTQYF. The chain joins TRBV19 to TRBJ2-3, with 10 bases that match TRBD1. The CDR3 sequence is 14 residues long. With 5 bases clipped from V and 3 bases from J, the junction kept 2 bases outside the gene matches. Germline CDR1 reads LNHDA; CDR2 reads SQIVND (reference sequence).

This clone is medium-sized by share. Different DNA sequences within this sample yield the same CDR3. The genes are TRBV5-1 and TRBJ2-7; possible D gene TRBD2, 5 bases. Trimming left V 4 bases short and J 4 bases short, with 9 bases between. Germline V gene sequence: CDR1 SGHRS, CDR2 YFSETQ. This CDR3 has 12 amino acids. The CDR3 DNA sequence: TGCGCCAGCAGCCGGGGAACGTACGAGCAGTACTTC. This codes for CASSRGTYEQYF.

The CDR3 region has the DNA TGTGCCAGCAGGTTAACCGGGACCCGCTCTGGGGCCAACGTCCTGACTTTC. It specifies CASRLTGTRSGANVLTF. V gene TRBV11-3 combines with J gene TRBJ2-6; the D call may be TRBD1 or TRBD2 (5 bases each). Germline CDR1 and CDR2: SGHNT and YENEEA. Between the trimmed V and J ends, which lost 6 bases and 0 bases, there was a span of 15 bases. The CDR3 is 17 amino acids.

The rearrangement links TRBV6-4 to TRBJ1-1, with unresolved D. Trimming removed 2 bases from V and 1 base from J, with 8 bases in between. The length of the CDR3 is 14 residues. Germline V gene data show CDR1 as MRHNA and CDR2 as SNTAGT. The CDR3 here is CASSDTNRNTEAFF. The CDR3 DNA follows: TGTGCCAGCAGTGACACCAACAGGAACACTGAAGCTTTCTTT.

This clone appeared a single time. The V and J genes are TRBV7-9 and TRBJ2-7, with D maybe TRBD1 (5 bases). V lost 4 bases to trimming and J lost 2 bases, with 15 bases between them. Germline assignment: CDR1 SEHNR and CDR2 FQNEAQ (reference sequence). The CDR3 extends over 15 amino acids. This CDR3 reads CASSSSADRTYEQYF. The DNA for the CDR3 is TGTGCCAGCAGCTCCTCTGCCGACAGAACCTACGAGCAGTACTTC.

The chain couples TRBV6-5 to TRBJ2-1; D is undetermined. V lost 2 bases, J lost 3 bases, and 2 bases lay in between. Germline lookup yields CDR1 MNHEY and CDR2 SVGAGI. The CDR3 extends over 12 amino acids. CDR3 sequence reads: CASSYVYNEQFF. CDR3 bases: TGTGCCAGCAGTTACGTCTACAATGAGCAGTTCTTC.

The J gene is TRBJ1-3, the V gene TRBV9, with a possible D match to TRBD1 (5 bases). CDR1 and CDR2 (germline): SGDLS, YYNGEE. V was shortened by 4 bases and J by 0 bases, with 11 bases between the two germline ends. CDR3 length: 15 amino acids. In DNA form, the CDR3 reads TGTGCCAGCAGCCTAGGACACACCTCTGGAAACACCATATATTTT. Translation gives CASSLGHTSGNTIYF. The entire variable domain, with the rest obtained from reference TRBV9 and TRBJ1-3, is as follows: DSGVTQTPKHLITATGQRVTLRCSPRSGDLSVYWYQQSLDQGLQFLIQYYNGEERAKGNILERFSAQQFPDLHSELNLSSLELGDSALYFCASSLGHTSGNTIYFGEGSWLTVV.

About this clone itself: One junction end disagrees with the germline gene, perhaps due to a read error. The chain recombines TRBV18 with TRBJ2-2; tentative D call: TRBD1 (6 bases). CDR3 length: 11 residues. Germline V gene data show CDR1 as KGHSH and CDR2 as LQKENI. The CDR3 DNA sequence: TGCTCTACAGGGTCACCGGGGGAGCTGTTTTTT. Its protein product is CSTGSPGELFF. Using reference TRBV18 and TRBJ2-2 for the parts outside the CDR3, the full variable domain is NAGVMQNPRHLVRRRGQEARLRCSPMKGHSHVYWYRQLPEEGLKFMVYLQKENIIDESGMPKERFSAEFPKEGPSILRIQQVVRGDSAAYFCSTGSPGELFFGEGSRLTVL.

The chain combines TRBV7-3 with TRBJ1-1; no firm D call. Trimming removed 5 bases from V and 1 base from J, with 11 bases in between. CDR1 SGHTA and CDR2 FQGTGA come from the germline V gene. CDR3 length equals 14 residues. DNA of the CDR3: TGTGCCAGCAGCCCCCTAGGTGGGAACACTGAAGCTTTCTTT. Translating gives CASSPLGGNTEAFF.

This chain joins TRBV29-1 and TRBJ2-2; TRBD2 agrees at 16 bases. Germline V lookup: CDR1 SQVTM, CDR2 ANQGSEA. V shed 6 bases and J 7 bases; nucleotides not matched to a gene: 11. CDR3 size: 17 residues. The CDR3 is CSVSTGTSGGDLGELFF. The CDR3 DNA reads TGCAGCGTGTCGACCGGGACTAGCGGGGGGGACCTCGGGGAGCTGTTTTTT.

V is TRBV29-1 and J is TRBJ1-6; possibly TRBD1 for D (5 bases). The germline CDR1 and CDR2 sequences are SQVTM and ANQGSEA. The length of the CDR3 is 12 residues. Trimming took 4 bases from V and 13 from J, leaving 14 bases between them. DNA for the CDR3: TGCAGCGTTGGTGGGGCCGGGGGGCCCCTCCACTTT. Residues: CSVGGAGGPLHF.